The 27 T cell receptor beta chains listed next were all sequenced from one sample in a study of blood T cell repertoires in COVID-19. Here immunoSEQ multiplex PCR was the method, and the copy in TCRdb shows in-frame clones only, minus some. The sample records 150,000 to 200,000 clones, 85% to 90% being singletons. The sample comprised peripheral blood. The receptors were sampled from a woman aged 25 to 39 with active or convalescent COVID-19.

V usage is TRBV11-2 and J usage is TRBJ1-1; a weak D match, TRBD1 (6 bases). Between the trimmed V and J ends, which lost 1 base and 5 bases, there was a span of 11 bases. The CDR3 extends over 14 amino acids. Germline V gives CDR1 SGHAT, CDR2 FQNNGV. CDR3 coding DNA: TGTGCCAGCAGCTTAGGGCCAGGGGAGACTGAAGCTTTCTTT. This encodes CASSLGPGETEAFF.

The chain couples TRBV28 to TRBJ1-1; 8 bases are a match to TRBD1. Trimming cost V 6 bases and J 4 bases; bases outside gene matches: 10. The CDR3 covers 15 residues. Germline V gene lookup returns CDR1 MDHEN and CDR2 SYDVKM. The DNA for the CDR3 is TGTGCCAGCAGGGCCCGGGACAGGAGGCTCACTGAAGCTTTCTTT. It specifies CASRARDRRLTEAFF.

V and J are TRBV6-2 or TRBV6-3 and TRBJ2-7; TRBD2 matches at 11 bases. The V segment lost 6 bases and the J segment 0 bases; nucleotides outside the gene matches: 16. This CDR3 is built from 19 residues. Germline loops: CDR1 MNHEY, CDR2 SVGEGT. CDR3 residues: CASSSYWVSTSGSSYEQYF. Here the CDR3 DNA reads TGTGCCAGCAGCTCCTATTGGGTATCCACTAGCGGGAGCTCCTACGAGCAGTACTTC.

This chain links TRBV11-2 with TRBJ2-1, with a tentative D call TRBD2 (6 bases). The CDR3 runs 14 residues. Trimming stripped 5 bases from V and 4 bases from J, with 12 bases between. The V gene's germline CDR1 is SGHAT and CDR2 FQNNGV. CDR3 DNA: TGTGCCAGCAGCCCCACGGGGGAGTACAATGAGCAGTTCTTC. The encoded protein is CASSPTGEYNEQFF.

The chain is built from TRBV9 and TRBJ1-6; TRBD1 is a possible D gene (6 bases). The V gene's germline CDR1 is SGDLS and CDR2 YYNGEE. The CDR3 is 15 residues long. Trimming removed 3 bases at V and 6 bases at J, with 13 bases between. Written as DNA, the CDR3 is TGTGCCAGCAGCGCCCAGGGGTCTGGTAATTCACCCCTCCACTTT. It specifies CASSAQGSGNSPLHF. The full variable domain, rest sourced from reference TRBV9 and TRBJ1-6, is DSGVTQTPKHLITATGQRVTLRCSPRSGDLSVYWYQQSLDQGLQFLIQYYNGEERAKGNILERFSAQQFPDLHSELNLSSLELGDSALYFCASSAQGSGNSPLHFGNGTRLTVT.

The chain recombines TRBV6-1 with TRBJ1-3; 7 nucleotides agree with TRBD1. The CDR3 is 16 residues long. The germline CDR1 and CDR2 sequences are MNHNS and SASEGT. J was trimmed by 0 bases and V by 4 bases; bases with no gene match: 6. CDR3 sequence (DNA): TGTGCCAGCAGTGCGTGGACAGGTTTCTCTGGAAACACCATATATTTT. Translation: CASSAWTGFSGNTIYF.

V is TRBV5-4 and J is TRBJ2-5, with 10 positions matching TRBD1. Unmatched junction bases numbered 2, after V lost 0 bases and J lost 3 bases. The CDR3 runs to 15 residues. In germline, CDR1 is SGHNT, CDR2 YYREEE (reference sequence). The CDR3 coding sequence is TGTGCCAGCAGCTTGGTCGGGACAGGGGAAGAGACCCAGTACTTC. Translating it yields CASSLVGTGEETQYF.

This chain joins TRBV5-4 and TRBJ1-6; the D is unclear. Trimming pared 2 bases from V and 7 bases from J, leaving 7 bases between. Germline CDR1 reads SGHNT; CDR2 reads YYREEE (reference sequence). This CDR3 region has 13 residues. CDR3 residues: CASSLSVNSPLHF. CDR3 bases: TGTGCCAGCAGCTTATCGGTAAATTCACCCCTCCACTTT.

This clone appeared once. The V and J genes are TRBV14 and TRBJ1-1; D is perhaps TRBD1 (6 bases). This CDR3 is 13 amino acids long. Germline V lookup: CDR1 SGHDN, CDR2 FVKESK. V gave up 5 bases and J gave up 3 bases, with 10 bases separating them. CDR3 residues: CASSSQGDTEAFF. DNA for the CDR3: TGTGCCAGCAGCTCACAGGGAGACACTGAAGCTTTCTTT.

V gene TRBV6-6 combines with J gene TRBJ1-1, with D tentatively TRBD1 (5 bases). Germline values: CDR1 MNHNY, CDR2 SVGAGI (reference sequence). Trimming removed 7 bases from V and 1 base from J, with 10 bases in between. The length of the CDR3 is 13 residues. The CDR3 bases are TGTGCCAGCACTGACAGAACGAACACTGAAGCTTTCTTT. Translated, it gives CASTDRTNTEAFF.

The rearrangement joins TRBV11-1 to TRBJ2-1; 7 bases agree with TRBD2. Trimming cost V 4 bases and J 8 bases; bases outside gene matches: 8. Germline V gene lookup returns CDR1 SGHAT and CDR2 FQDESV (reference sequence). This CDR3 comprises 14 residues. This chain's CDR3 is CASSSSTSVYEQFF. CDR3 coding DNA: TGTGCCAGCAGCTCAAGTACTAGCGTCTATGAGCAGTTCTTC.

The chain uses TRBV6-4 and TRBJ2-3; no reliable D call. Germline V CDR1 and CDR2: MRHNA, SNTAGT. The CDR3 sequence is 14 residues long. The V end was cut by 4 bases, the J end by 6 bases, with 14 bases between. CDR3 in DNA: TGTGCCAGCAGTGCCTCTTCTAGTTACGATACGCAGTATTTT. Protein product: CASSASSSYDTQYF.

This clone came up once. The genes are TRBV7-9 and TRBJ1-5, with 7 positions matching TRBD1. The germline V gene has CDR1 SEHNR and CDR2 FQNEAQ (reference sequence). CDR3 length equals 13 residues. J gave up 4 bases and V 5 bases, and 2 bases lay outside the gene matches. The CDR3 DNA is TGTGCCAGCAGCCGGGGACAGAATCAGCCCCAGCATTTT. Translation gives CASSRGQNQPQHF.

The chain has TRBV5-5 and TRBJ1-1; D is ambiguous. Germline CDR1 SGHKS, CDR2 YYEKEE (reference sequence). The CDR3 length is 13 residues. The V and J ends lost 3 bases and 6 bases respectively, with 12 bases between them. CDR3 sequence: CASSSGGLPEAFF. The CDR3 nucleotides read TGTGCCAGCAGCTCTGGTGGTCTACCTGAAGCTTTCTTT.

The V and J genes are TRBV27 and TRBJ2-2; TRBD1 agrees at 9 bases. Trimming at V came to 5 bases and at J to 5 bases, leaving 12 bases not matched to a gene. The germline gives CDR1 MNHEY, CDR2 SMNVEV (reference sequence). The CDR3 spans 17 residues. The CDR3 is CASSAPHRGRFTGELFF. The CDR3 DNA reads as TGTGCCAGCAGTGCACCCCACAGGGGGCGATTTACCGGGGAGCTGTTTTTT.

The chain couples TRBV10-2 to TRBJ1-1, with 7 bases identical to TRBD1. With 6 bases clipped from V and 4 bases from J, the junction kept 8 bases outside the gene matches. CDR3 length: 14 amino acids. The germline gives CDR1 WSHSY, CDR2 SAAADI. The CDR3: CASRTGTEGTEAFF. The CDR3 DNA sequence: TGCGCCAGCAGAACCGGGACAGAGGGCACTGAAGCTTTCTTT.

V usage is TRBV6-5 and J usage is TRBJ1-2; D may be TRBD1 (6 bases). Germline CDR1 MNHEY, CDR2 SVGAGI. Trimming left V 6 bases short and J 7 bases short, with 18 bases between. The CDR3 length is 14 residues. The CDR3 loop reads CASREARGGSGYTF. The CDR3 DNA sequence: TGTGCCAGCAGAGAGGCCAGGGGAGGGAGTGGCTACACCTTC.

V is TRBV11-3 and J is TRBJ2-1; TRBD2 is a possible D gene (6 bases). V lost 2 bases and J 6 bases, leaving 23 bases between the germline ends. This CDR3 is built from 18 residues. The germline CDR1 and CDR2 sequences are SGHNT and YENEEA. The CDR3 DNA reads TGTGCCAGCAGCTTATCGTATAAGTGGGACTCGAATTCCAATGAGCAGTTCTTC. Protein sequence: CASSLSYKWDSNSNEQFF.

J is TRBJ2-7 and V is TRBV6-5; D is possibly TRBD2 (5 bases). The CDR3 length is 12 residues. The germline V gene has CDR1 MNHEY and CDR2 SVGAGI. The V and J ends lost 11 bases and 2 bases respectively, with 13 bases between them. The CDR3 region is CAAGIPAYEQYF. CDR3 nucleotide sequence: TGTGCCGCCGGGATCCCAGCCTACGAGCAGTACTTC.

The gene calls are TRBV29-1 and TRBJ1-1, with D possibly being TRBD1 (5 bases). Per germline, CDR1 SQVTM and CDR2 ANQGSEA. There are 13 residues in the CDR3. The ends were cut back, 8 bases at V and 3 bases at J, with 16 bases in the middle. The CDR3 coding sequence is TGCAGCACGAAACCCGACAGCTACACTGAAGCTTTCTTT. It specifies CSTKPDSYTEAFF. The complete variable domain, with remaining parts taken from reference TRBV29-1 and TRBJ1-1, reads SAVISQKPSRDICQRGTSLTIQCQVDSQVTMMFWYRQQPGQSLTLIATANQGSEATYESGFVIDKFPISRPNLTFSTLTVSNMSPEDSSIYLCSTKPDSYTEAFFGQGTRLTVV.

The rearrangement links TRBV14 to TRBJ2-7, with no clear D. Trimming removed 0 bases from V and 3 bases from J, with 9 bases in between. The CDR3 runs to 14 residues. Germline V gene sequence: CDR1 SGHDN, CDR2 FVKESK. The CDR3 sequence is CASSQDYDFYEQYF. CDR3 nucleotides: TGTGCCAGCAGCCAAGATTACGACTTCTACGAGCAGTACTTC.

The chain has TRBV2 and TRBJ1-1; D possibly corresponds to TRBD1 (6 bases). This CDR3 spans 13 amino acids. Germline lookup yields CDR1 SNHLY and CDR2 FYNNEI. V lost 7 bases to trimming and J lost 1 base, with 10 bases between them. For the CDR3, the DNA is TGTGCCAGCAAGCCGGGACAGAACACTGAAGCTTTCTTT. Its translation: CASKPGQNTEAFF.

This chain links TRBV2 with TRBJ1-1; D gene ambiguous. V was shortened by 7 bases and J by 2 bases, with 14 bases between the two germline ends. Germline V gene data show CDR1 as SNHLY and CDR2 as FYNNEI. The CDR3 has 14 residues. CDR3 nucleotide sequence: TGTGCCAGCACCCTTCTAGGAGTAAACACTGAAGCTTTCTTT. This gives the protein CASTLLGVNTEAFF.

This clone has just one count. The V gene is TRBV18, the J gene TRBJ2-1, with a tentative D call TRBD2 (6 bases). The CDR3 totals 13 residues. Trimming took 5 bases from V and 15 from J, leaving 20 bases between them. Per germline, CDR1 KGHSH and CDR2 LQKENI. This CDR3 reads CASSANSAAEGFF. The CDR3, as DNA: TGTGCCAGCTCAGCAAATAGCGCGGCGGAGGGGTTCTTC.

The chain combines TRBV11-2 with TRBJ2-3; no clear D. The CDR3 has 13 residues. From germline, CDR1 is SGHAT and CDR2 FQNNGV. Trimming shortened V by 2 bases and J by 0 bases, and 3 bases separated the two germline ends. CDR3 residues: CASSLQSTDTQYF. CDR3 bases: TGTGCCAGCAGCTTACAGAGCACAGATACGCAGTATTTT. The full variable domain, completed using reference TRBV11-2 and TRBJ2-3, is EAGVAQSPRYKIIEKRQSVAFWCNPISGHATLYWYQQILGQGPKLLIQFQNNGVVDDSQLPKDRFSAERLKGVDSTLKIQPAKLEDSAVYLCASSLQSTDTQYFGPGTRLTVL.

The chain couples TRBV27 to TRBJ2-7; 7 bases agree with TRBD1. Unmatched junction bases numbered 5, after V lost 5 bases and J lost 4 bases. This CDR3 is built from 13 residues. CDR1 MNHEY and CDR2 SMNVEV come from the germline V gene (reference sequence). The CDR3 DNA follows: TGTGCCAGCAGTATAGGGACAGCTTACGAGCAGTACTTC. It encodes CASSIGTAYEQYF.

The chain carries TRBV19 and TRBJ2-1, with D possibly matching TRBD1 (6 bases). This CDR3 is built from 12 residues. Germline V gene data show CDR1 as LNHDA and CDR2 as SQIVND (reference sequence). Deletions cut 4 bases from V and 10 bases from J, with 11 bases between. CDR3 sequence (DNA): TGTGCCAGTAGTACCCGGACAGCCGAGCAGTTCTTC. Protein product: CASSTRTAEQFF.